Each of the 16 T cell receptor beta chains below was sequenced from the same sample in a study of cytomegalovirus exposure and HLA in healthy donors. Sequenced by immunoSEQ multiplex PCR; TCRdb stores in-frame clones only, minus some. This table has under 200,000 clones, approximately 87% appearing once. Sequencing was carried out using PBMCs. The receptor set was obtained from a woman aged 25 to 39 in good health and CMV-seronegative.

The V call is TRBV7-8, the J call TRBJ2-1, with 13 bases aligning to TRBD2. Germline V CDR1 and CDR2: SGHVS, FQNEAQ. CDR3 length: 17 amino acids. Trimming took 1 base from V and 2 from J; bases not matched to a gene: 2. This CDR3 reads CASSLGTSGRPYNEQFF. The CDR3 region has the DNA TGTGCCAGCAGCTTAGGGACTAGCGGGAGACCCTACAATGAGCAGTTCTTC.

J is TRBJ1-6 and V is TRBV9; D is uncertain. Trimming shortened V by 0 bases and J by 7 bases, and 8 bases separated the two germline ends. The CDR3 sequence is 14 residues long. CDR1 SGDLS and CDR2 YYNGEE come from the germline V gene. CDR3 nucleotides: TGTGCCAGCAGCGTAGAGGACGGGAATTCACCCCTCCACTTT. It codes for CASSVEDGNSPLHF. Complete variable domain (other parts from reference TRBV9 and TRBJ1-6): DSGVTQTPKHLITATGQRVTLRCSPRSGDLSVYWYQQSLDQGLQFLIQYYNGEERAKGNILERFSAQQFPDLHSELNLSSLELGDSALYFCASSVEDGNSPLHFGNGTRLTVT.

This rearrangement joins TRBV28 to TRBJ1-1; D not certain. Trimming took 5 bases from V and 2 from J, leaving 12 bases between them. The CDR3 spans 14 residues. Germline V lookup: CDR1 MDHEN, CDR2 SYDVKM. CDR3 coding DNA: TGTGCCAGCAGTCTAGGACGGGGAAACACTGAAGCTTTCTTT. Residues: CASSLGRGNTEAFF.

This clone was recorded only once. The junction departs from germline at one end; a sequencing error may be responsible. This chain links TRBV4-2 with TRBJ2-1; 7 nucleotides align to TRBD2. The CDR3 is 17 residues long. Germline V lookup: CDR1 LGHNA, CDR2 YNFKEQ. The CDR3, as DNA: TGTGCCAACAGCCAAGATCCGGCTAGCGGACTTGATAATGAGCAGTTCTTC. This translates into CANSQDPASGLDNEQFF.

The V and J genes are TRBV5-1 and TRBJ2-5; the match to TRBD2 covers 8 bases. J was trimmed by 5 bases and V by 5 bases; bases with no gene match: 11. The CDR3 is 15 amino acids. Germline V lookup: CDR1 SGHRS, CDR2 YFSETQ. The CDR3 loop reads CASREGTSSHETQYF. DNA for the CDR3: TGCGCCAGCAGGGAGGGGACTAGTTCCCACGAGACCCAGTACTTC.

V and J are TRBV11-2 and TRBJ1-1; D is ambiguous. Per the germline V gene, CDR1 is SGHAT and CDR2 is FQNNGV. V lost 1 base, J lost 1 base, and 4 bases lay in between. CDR3 length: 13 amino acids. CDR3 nucleotide sequence: TGTGCCAGCAGCTTAGGGGCGAACACTGAAGCTTTCTTT. Translating gives CASSLGANTEAFF.

The rearrangement links TRBV19 to TRBJ1-4, with D perhaps matching TRBD1 (5 bases). The germline V and J ends were trimmed by 2 bases and 7 bases, with 11 bases remaining between them. Per the germline V gene, CDR1 is LNHDA and CDR2 is SQIVND (reference sequence). CDR3 length equals 14 residues. The CDR3 nucleotides read TGTGCCAGTAGTATAAGTCAGGGAGGTGAAAAACTGTTTTTT. Amino acid sequence: CASSISQGGEKLFF.

The rearrangement uses TRBV7-9 and TRBJ2-2; D remains unclear. Germline CDR1 and CDR2: SEHNR and FQNEAQ (reference sequence). V was cut by 5 bases and J by 0 bases, with 19 bases left in between. The CDR3 is 18 residues long. The CDR3 DNA reads TGTGCCAGCAGCCGCCCGAAACGTACGGATTCGAACACCGGGGAGCTGTTTTTT. Protein sequence: CASSRPKRTDSNTGELFF.

CDR3 nucleotide sequence: TGTGCCTGGAGTCCCGGGACTAGCGGAATCAATGAGCAGTTCTTC. It specifies CAWSPGTSGINEQFF. The rearrangement links TRBV30 to TRBJ2-1, with TRBD2 identical over 11 bases. V gave up 2 bases and J gave up 6 bases; unmatched junction bases: 6. The CDR3 sequence is 15 residues long. Germline V CDR1 and CDR2: GTSNPN, SVGIG (reference sequence).

The chain has TRBV19 and TRBJ1-1; D not certain. V gave up 6 bases and J gave up 0 bases, with 8 bases separating them. The V gene's germline CDR1 is LNHDA and CDR2 SQIVND (reference sequence). CDR3 length: 13 residues. DNA for the CDR3: TGTGCCAGTAGCCACAGAATGAACACTGAAGCTTTCTTT. Its protein is CASSHRMNTEAFF.

Here the CDR3 DNA reads TGCAGCGTTGTGGGAGGGGACAGGCCAAACACCTACGAGCAGTACTTC. Its translation: CSVVGGDRPNTYEQYF. V and J are TRBV29-1 and TRBJ2-7; tentative D call: TRBD1 (8 bases). The CDR3 has 16 residues. Per the germline V gene, CDR1 is SQVTM and CDR2 is ANQGSEA. Trimming left V 4 bases short and J 2 bases short, with 21 bases between.

The rearrangement links TRBV11-3 to TRBJ2-3, with 9 bases aligning to TRBD1. This CDR3 contains 15 residues. Germline V gene lookup returns CDR1 SGHNT and CDR2 YENEEA. With 4 bases clipped from V and 4 bases from J, the junction kept 6 bases outside the gene matches. The CDR3 nucleotides read TGTGCCAGCAGCTCCTCACAGGGGGCGGCAGATACGCAGTATTTT. Translating gives CASSSSQGAADTQYF.

The rearrangement joins TRBV7-3 to TRBJ2-1, with 7 bases aligning to TRBD2. The CDR3 sequence is 15 residues long. Germline V lookup: CDR1 SGHTA, CDR2 FQGTGA. Losses at the gene ends were 3 bases for V and 4 bases for J; bases not matched to a gene: 6. The CDR3 nucleotides read TGTGCCAGCAGCTTCGGCCTAGCGGATTACAATGAGCAGTTCTTC. Its translation: CASSFGLADYNEQFF.

The chain couples TRBV7-2 to TRBJ2-1; a possible D gene is TRBD2 (6 bases). The germline V gene has CDR1 SGHTA and CDR2 FQGNSA. V was shortened by 4 bases and J by 6 bases, with 10 bases between the two germline ends. This CDR3 spans 13 amino acids. The CDR3 sequence: CASSSSSVNEQFF. CDR3 in DNA: TGTGCCAGCAGCTCATCTAGCGTCAATGAGCAGTTCTTC.

The chain couples TRBV7-3 to TRBJ1-2, with D unresolved. This CDR3 region has 13 residues. Germline-derived CDR1 and CDR2 are SGHTA and FQGTGA. Trimming stripped 1 base from V and 8 bases from J, with 11 bases between. This CDR3 is CASSLRDGRGYTF. CDR3 coding DNA: TGTGCCAGCAGCTTAAGGGATGGGCGAGGCTACACCTTC.

The gene calls are TRBV5-4 and TRBJ2-3, with D perhaps matching TRBD1 (5 bases). Trimming took 2 bases from V and 0 from J, leaving 13 bases between them. The CDR3 is 16 residues long. From germline, CDR1 is SGHNT and CDR2 YYREEE (reference sequence). The CDR3 loop reads CASSLGATSSTDTQYF. Written as DNA, the CDR3 is TGTGCCAGCAGCTTAGGGGCAACGTCTAGCACAGATACGCAGTATTTT.